This TCR beta chain stems from a study of blood T cell repertoires in COVID-19. Turning to the study itself: The cDNA or gDNA used as material had been derived from T cells, B-cell-depleted T cells, or PBMCs.

There are 17 residues in the CDR3. The germline CDR1 and CDR2 sequences are LGHDT and YNNKEL (reference sequence). Unmatched junction bases numbered 10, after V lost 8 bases and J lost 0 bases. Assay: immunoSEQ multiplex PCR; the TCRdb copy retains only in-frame clones and omits some. The table includes tens of thousands of clones, approximately 85% detected once. The origin of this receptor is a human donor in a cohort sampled during active COVID-19. Input material: peripheral blood. The chain combines TRBV3-1 (or the pseudogene TRBV3-2) with TRBJ2-6, with 7 bases that match TRBD1. The CDR3 spells CASRGQTVTSGANVLTF. In DNA form, the CDR3 reads TGTGCCAGCCGGGGACAGACAGTTACCTCTGGGGCCAACGTCCTGACTTTC.